This record looks at one T cell receptor beta chain sequence and its context. Its antigen is as yet unknown. The sample is drawn from a study of T cell responses to AZD1222 COVID-19 vaccine. Study-wide points: Recipients of AZD1222 seropositive at baseline numbered only 6 or 7. With dominance at 160-218 and 743-854, vaccine-associated CD4 TCRs spanned spike.

This CDR3 spans 13 amino acids. Per germline, CDR1 MRHNA and CDR2 SNTAGT. V was cut by 4 bases and J by 1 base, with 7 bases left in between. Sequencing was performed with immunoSEQ multiplex PCR; in TCRdb, only in-frame clones are kept and a portion is missing. The data contain approximately 150,000 clones, 90% of them singletons. J is TRBJ1-1 and V is TRBV6-4; D not certain. This TCR derives from an adult who received the AZD1222 COVID-19 vaccine. The material sequenced was peripheral blood, taken 28 days after the second AZD1222 dose. The DNA for the CDR3 is TGTGCCAGCAGTGGGCGAAGGAACACTGAAGCTTTCTTT. Its protein product is CASSGRRNTEAFF.